A single TCR beta chain is shown here with its context. Its antigen is unidentified. This record belongs to a study of cytomegalovirus exposure and HLA in healthy donors. The CDR3 has 14 amino acids. The germline V gene has CDR1 MNHNS and CDR2 SASEGT. Donors in the study were healthy people who gave bone marrow. 60 Vbeta and 13 Jbeta primers were used in PCR. The assay was immunoSEQ multiplex PCR, and TCRdb's table has in-frame clones only and misses some. This sample has some 150,000 clones, with around nine tenths found just once. Study results and limitations: In vitro checks showed that a few CMV-associated chains really do target CMV antigens. The presence/absence work took it that sequencing depth was about the same across donors.

Sequenced sample: PBMCs. The TCR comes from a woman under 40 in good health and CMV-seronegative. This chain joins TRBV6-1 and TRBJ2-5; TRBD2 matches 9 bases. The J call may be wrong; the DNA end is better matched by TRBJ2-7. The CDR3 sequence is CASSVLAGTYEQYF. The CDR3 region has the DNA TGTGCCAGCAGTGTACTAGCGGGCACCTACGAGCAGTACTTC.